One sample yielded the 27 T cell receptor beta chains listed below, sequenced in a study of control samples from healthy donors and cancer patients. TCRdb keeps only in-frame clones here, not all; method: immunoSEQ multiplex PCR. Of some 110,000 clones detected, about 94% appear once; the ten largest clones hold roughly 2.6%. The sample taken for sequencing was blood. Receptor source: a man between 25 and 39 years old in good health.

This clone was picked up one time. The chain is built from TRBV19 and TRBJ2-2; D perhaps matches TRBD1 (5 bases). The CDR3 has 15 amino acids. Germline V lookup: CDR1 LNHDA, CDR2 SQIVND (reference sequence). The V end was cut by 2 bases, the J end by 5 bases, with 12 bases between. CDR3 amino acids: CASSIYQGWTGELFF. CDR3 DNA: TGTGCCAGTAGTATATATCAGGGTTGGACCGGGGAGCTGTTTTTT.

Comment on this clone: Other DNA variants within this sample encode the same CDR3. The rearrangement links TRBV11-2 to TRBJ1-1; D might be TRBD1 (5 bases). V lost 1 base, J lost 4 bases, and 7 bases lay in between. CDR3 length: 13 amino acids. The germline V gene encodes CDR1 SGHAT and CDR2 FQNNGV. The CDR3 DNA sequence: TGTGCCAGCAGCTTAGTGGGGGGCACTGAAGCTTTCTTT. Its translation: CASSLVGGTEAFF.

This chain links TRBV7-9 with TRBJ1-4, with TRBD1 matching 11 bases. In germline, CDR1 is SEHNR, CDR2 FQNEAQ (reference sequence). The trim removed 4 bases at V and 10 bases at J, leaving 2 bases unmatched. This CDR3 has 13 residues. In DNA form, the CDR3 reads TGTGCCAGCAGCTGGACAGGGGGCGGAAAACTGTTTTTT. It is translated as CASSWTGGGKLFF.

V usage is TRBV13 and J usage is TRBJ2-1; 8 nucleotides agree with TRBD1. V shed 5 bases and J 4 bases; nucleotides not matched to a gene: 10. CDR1 and CDR2 (germline): PRHDT, FYEKMQ (reference sequence). The CDR3 is 16 residues long. The CDR3 DNA sequence: TGTGCCAGCAGCAAACGCGGACAGGGAAGGTACAATGAGCAGTTCTTC. Its protein is CASSKRGQGRYNEQFF.

This clone was seen only a few times. Different DNA sequences within this sample yield the same CDR3. The chain combines TRBV5-1 with TRBJ1-5, with D perhaps TRBD1 (5 bases). From germline, CDR1 is SGHRS and CDR2 YFSETQ. V dropped 1 base and J dropped 4 bases, with 6 bases sitting between them. The CDR3 extends over 13 amino acids. The CDR3 DNA reads TGCGCCAGCAGCTTGTCAGGGAATCAGCCCCAGCATTTT. It translates to CASSLSGNQPQHF.

The chain joins TRBV14 to TRBJ1-2; D remains ambiguous. Looked up from germline, CDR1 is SGHDN and CDR2 is FVKESK. Trimming took off 1 base at V and 4 bases at J, with 7 bases between the two ends. This CDR3 contains 13 residues. The CDR3 loop is CASSQARFYGYTF. In nucleotides, the CDR3 is TGTGCCAGCAGCCAAGCACGCTTCTATGGCTACACCTTC.

V is TRBV28 and J is TRBJ2-3, with no clear D. The CDR3 length is 18 residues. Trimming removed 3 bases from V and 0 bases from J, with 19 bases in between. Germline V CDR1 and CDR2: MDHEN, SYDVKM. CDR3 in DNA: TGTGCCAGCAGTTTTGGGTCCATCCCACGACTTAGCACAGATACGCAGTATTTT. Protein sequence: CASSFGSIPRLSTDTQYF.

This chain links TRBV19 with TRBJ1-4, with D perhaps TRBD1 (6 bases). This CDR3 has 12 amino acids. V was cut by 5 bases and J by 8 bases, with 9 bases left in between. The germline gives CDR1 LNHDA, CDR2 SQIVND (reference sequence). Here the CDR3 DNA reads TGTGCCAGTAGTGCAGGGGTCGAAAAACTGTTTTTT. It codes for CASSAGVEKLFF. Drawing the rest from reference TRBV19 and TRBJ1-4, the complete variable domain is DGGITQSPKYLFRKEGQNVTLSCEQNLNHDAMYWYRQDPGQGLRLIYYSQIVNDFQKGDIAEGYSVSREKKESFPLTVTSAQKNPTAFYLCASSAGVEKLFFGSGTQLSVL.

The chain has TRBV19 and TRBJ2-7; no definite D call. CDR1 and CDR2 (germline): LNHDA, SQIVND (reference sequence). The CDR3 loop spans 14 amino acids. V was cut by 5 bases and J by 3 bases, with 14 bases left in between. The CDR3 spells CASSLGDGYYEQYF. Here the CDR3 DNA reads TGTGCCAGTAGTTTAGGAGACGGTTACTACGAGCAGTACTTC.

This rearrangement joins TRBV24-1 to TRBJ2-6; D possibly uses TRBD1 or TRBD2 (6 bases each). The CDR3 loop spans 15 amino acids. Trimming took 7 bases from V and 2 from J, leaving 11 bases between them. Germline CDR1 KGHDR, CDR2 SFDVKD. The CDR3 here is CATSVGGPGANVLTF. The CDR3 nucleotides read TGTGCCACCAGCGTCGGGGGCCCTGGGGCCAACGTCCTGACTTTC.

This clone was counted once. The chain employs TRBV27 and TRBJ1-5, with D hard to call. V was trimmed by 6 bases and J by 3 bases, leaving 12 bases between them. CDR1 is MNHEY, CDR2 SMNVEV, per germline (reference sequence). The CDR3 consists of 14 residues. The DNA for the CDR3 is TGTGCCAGCAGGCCCGGAAGTCCCAATCAGCCCCAGCATTTT. Its protein product is CASRPGSPNQPQHF.

In its sample, this clone was seen once. V usage is TRBV7-9 and J usage is TRBJ2-2; 7 positions match TRBD2. J gave up 6 bases and V 1 base, and 8 bases lay outside the gene matches. The CDR3 loop spans 16 amino acids. Germline V gives CDR1 SEHNR, CDR2 FQNEAQ (reference sequence). CDR3 nucleotide sequence: TGTGCCAGCAGCTTAGGGCGGGGGAAATCCGCCGGGGAGCTGTTTTTT. As protein: CASSLGRGKSAGELFF. The whole variable domain, remainder taken from reference TRBV7-9 and TRBJ2-2, is DTGVSQNPRHKITKRGQNVTFRCDPISEHNRLYWYRQTLGQGPEFLTYFQNEAQLEKSRLLSDRFSAERPKGSFSTLEIQRTEQGDSAMYLCASSLGRGKSAGELFFGEGSRLTVL.

The rearrangement uses TRBV5-6 and TRBJ2-7; D unclear. Germline CDR1 is SGHDT and CDR2 is YYEEEE. The V gene lost 1 base and the J gene lost 0 bases, with 8 bases spanning the gap. This CDR3 has 14 residues. The CDR3 spells CASSLSPSSYEQYF. CDR3 bases: TGTGCCAGCAGCTTGTCCCCTAGCTCCTACGAGCAGTACTTC.

The CDR3 here is CASSGPQGYTYEQYF. CDR3 coding DNA: TGTGCCAGCAGCGGCCCTCAGGGGTACACCTACGAGCAGTACTTC. V and J are TRBV2 and TRBJ2-7, with D possibly being TRBD1 (6 bases). Looked up from germline, CDR1 is SNHLY and CDR2 is FYNNEI. The CDR3 extends over 15 amino acids. Between the trimmed V and J ends, which lost 6 bases and 2 bases, there was a span of 17 bases.

The chain uses TRBV5-6 and TRBJ1-1, with unresolved D. The V gene's germline CDR1 is SGHDT and CDR2 YYEEEE. This CDR3 spans 13 amino acids. V was cut by 0 bases and J by 1 base, with 4 bases left in between. DNA of the CDR3: TGTGCCAGCAGCTTGGCACAGAACACTGAAGCTTTCTTT. This encodes CASSLAQNTEAFF. Variable domain in full (rest from reference TRBV5-6 and TRBJ1-1): DAGVTQSPTHLIKTRGQQVTLRCSPKSGHDTVSWYQQALGQGPQFIFQYYEEEERQRGNFPDRFSGHQFPNYSSELNVNALLLGDSALYLCASSLAQNTEAFFGQGTRLTVV.

The chain has TRBV19 and TRBJ2-3; D is perhaps TRBD1 (5 bases). The CDR3 is 14 amino acids. Looked up from germline, CDR1 is LNHDA and CDR2 is SQIVND (reference sequence). Trimming removed 3 bases from V and 6 bases from J, with 13 bases in between. In nucleotides, the CDR3 is TGTGCCAGTAGTATGGGAAGGGGTTGGGATACGCAGTATTTT. This gives the protein CASSMGRGWDTQYF. Full variable domain (remainder filled in from reference TRBV19 and TRBJ2-3): DGGITQSPKYLFRKEGQNVTLSCEQNLNHDAMYWYRQDPGQGLRLIYYSQIVNDFQKGDIAEGYSVSREKKESFPLTVTSAQKNPTAFYLCASSMGRGWDTQYFGPGTRLTVL.

CDR3 residues: CASSVEPGHNEKLFF. The DNA of the CDR3 is TGTGCCAGCAGCGTAGAGCCAGGCCATAATGAAAAACTGTTTTTT. The V call is TRBV9, the J call TRBJ1-4; D ambiguous. The CDR3 is 15 amino acids. The V end was cut by 0 bases, the J end by 4 bases, with 10 bases between. CDR1 SGDLS and CDR2 YYNGEE come from the germline V gene.

The V and J genes are TRBV27 and TRBJ2-1; a weak D match, TRBD2 (6 bases). Germline V CDR1 and CDR2: MNHEY, SMNVEV (reference sequence). This CDR3 comprises 15 residues. Between the trimmed V and J ends, which lost 4 bases and 0 bases, there was a span of 10 bases. CDR3 DNA sequence: TGTGCCAGCAGTTCCGGGGGTCCCTCCTACAATGAGCAGTTCTTC. It codes for CASSSGGPSYNEQFF.

V and J are TRBV3-1 (or the pseudogene TRBV3-2) and TRBJ1-6; weak D call: TRBD1 (6 bases). Per germline, CDR1 LGHDT and CDR2 YNNKEL (reference sequence). The V end lost 0 bases, the J end lost 0 bases, and 6 bases lay between the germline ends. The CDR3 runs to 16 residues. The CDR3 sequence: CASSQDRGSYNSPLHF. The CDR3 DNA reads as TGTGCCAGCAGCCAAGACAGGGGCTCCTATAATTCACCCCTCCACTTT.

This clone was found a few times. The rearrangement uses TRBV28 and TRBJ1-2, with D unresolved. CDR3 size: 17 residues. Germline V CDR1 and CDR2: MDHEN, SYDVKM. Between the trimmed V and J ends, which lost 2 bases and 0 bases, there was a span of 16 bases. CDR3 region: CASSLVGWKGANYGYTF. Here the CDR3 DNA reads TGTGCCAGCAGTTTAGTAGGGTGGAAAGGAGCTAACTATGGCTACACCTTC.

This chain uses TRBV29-1 with TRBJ2-5, with 12 positions matching TRBD1. The CDR3 extends over 14 amino acids. Germline V gives CDR1 SQVTM, CDR2 ANQGSEA. The trim removed 6 bases at V and 6 bases at J, leaving 8 bases unmatched. The CDR3, as DNA: TGCAGCGTGGAGGGGACAGGGGGCAGAAAGACCCAGTACTTC. Amino acids: CSVEGTGGRKTQYF.

This chain links TRBV7-3 with TRBJ2-6; D gene unclear. V was trimmed by 5 bases and J by 2 bases, leaving 10 bases between them. This CDR3 comprises 15 residues. Per germline, CDR1 SGHTA and CDR2 FQGTGA. The CDR3, as DNA: TGTGCCAGCAGCCCCTCTGAGACTGGGGCCAACGTCCTGACTTTC. It is translated as CASSPSETGANVLTF.

The chain has TRBV27 and TRBJ2-3; 7 bases align to TRBD1. The CDR3 has 14 residues. The ends lost 9 bases at V and 3 bases at J; junction bases unmatched: 9. The germline gives CDR1 MNHEY, CDR2 SMNVEV (reference sequence). CDR3 residues: CASSKLQGTDTQYF. CDR3 coding DNA: TGTGCCAGTTCAAAACTACAGGGGACAGATACGCAGTATTTT.

The chain has TRBV7-9 and TRBJ1-5; the match to TRBD1 covers 7 bases. V trimming: 6 bases; J trimming: 3 bases; junction bases outside the gene matches: 5. CDR1 is SEHNR and CDR2 is FQNEAQ in the germline V gene (reference sequence). The CDR3 consists of 14 residues. In DNA form, the CDR3 reads TGTGCCAGCAGTTACACAGGGGACAATCAGCCCCAGCATTTT. It encodes CASSYTGDNQPQHF.

The J gene is TRBJ2-7, the V gene TRBV13; tentative D call: TRBD1 (5 bases). V was cut by 0 bases and J by 2 bases, with 11 bases left in between. This CDR3 spans 15 amino acids. The germline CDR1 and CDR2 sequences are PRHDT and FYEKMQ (reference sequence). The CDR3 DNA sequence: TGTGCCAGCAGCTTAGGAAGGTTGGGGCCCTACGAGCAGTACTTC. Translated: CASSLGRLGPYEQYF. Variable domain in full (rest from reference TRBV13 and TRBJ2-7): AAGVIQSPRHLIKEKRETATLKCYPIPRHDTVYWYQQGPGQDPQFLISFYEKMQSDKGSIPDRFSAQQFSDYHSELNMSSLELGDSALYFCASSLGRLGPYEQYFGPGTRLTVT.

This chain links TRBV6-5 with TRBJ2-5; D is undetermined. The CDR3 is 12 residues long. V lost 2 bases, J lost 5 bases, and 6 bases lay in between. Germline values: CDR1 MNHEY, CDR2 SVGAGI. The CDR3 is CASSYPGETQYF. The DNA of the CDR3 is TGTGCCAGCAGTTACCCTGGGGAGACCCAGTACTTC.

The rearrangement joins TRBV7-2 to TRBJ2-2; 7 nucleotides line up with TRBD1. This CDR3 region has 17 residues. In germline, CDR1 is SGHTA, CDR2 FQGNSA. V lost 5 bases to trimming and J lost 4 bases; unmatched junction nucleotides: 13. CDR3 sequence: CASSIGDSRRGTGELFF. Here the CDR3 DNA reads TGTGCCAGCAGCATCGGGGACAGTCGAAGGGGCACCGGGGAGCTGTTTTTT.